This T cell receptor (beta chain) originates from a study of blood T cell repertoires in COVID-19. The CDR3 totals 14 residues. V was clipped by 0 bases and J by 5 bases, with 11 bases between them. Germline V gene sequence: CDR1 SGHRS, CDR2 YFSETQ. Method: immunoSEQ multiplex PCR; TCRdb's copy keeps in-frame clones and lacks some. Of approximately 250,000 clones listed, 80% to 90% are singletons. This chain uses TRBV5-1 with TRBJ2-5; D might be TRBD2 (6 bases). Sequencing input: peripheral blood. The source is a woman aged 70-85 years with COVID-19, enrolled during active disease. CDR3 in amino acids: CASSLAGVGETQYF. The DNA of the CDR3 is TGCGCCAGCAGCTTGGCGGGGGTAGGGGAGACCCAGTACTTC.